This paragraph reports one T cell receptor (beta chain). In its sample, this clonotype was seen a few times. Its recognized antigen is unknown. Qualities for individual bases were not recorded, and no much larger clone is one base off. Synthesis of TCR cDNA relied on 5'RACE template switching, a step that introduced a universal primer site along with unique molecular identifiers. Priming for cDNA synthesis came from both the TCR alpha and TCR beta constant segments. Library amplification involved two PCR steps, and the second step added sample barcodes and sequencing adapters. Sequencing of libraries was performed on Illumina HiSeq 2500 (2x100 bp) or NovaSeq (2x150 bp). The paper's data handling went like this. MIGEC was used to demultiplex reads and collapse the reads into UMI consensus sequences, and MiXCR was used for V(D)J alignment. Vaccine-responding clonotypes were defined with edgeR using replicate PBMC samples, requiring FDR below 0.01 and a log2 fold change above 5 up to day 15. Each bulk clonotype received a CD4 or CD8 identity based on whether the sequenced CD4 or CD8 repertoire contained that clonotype at higher abundance. Through fastp at Q25 and MiXCR, TCRdb rebuilt clones from the public reads, retaining in-frame beta chains. A single entry per CDR3 protein holds the most common genes and DNA from its merged rows. These V and J calls derive from TCRdb rather than the authors' analysis. The sample contains 300,000 to 350,000 distinct CDR3 sequences, about 7.8% of them found a single time. The top ten clones comprise approximately 15% of the sample.

In the paper's terms, the treatment or condition label means: live attenuated yellow fever vaccine strain. At each blood-draw timepoint, two biological replicates of bulk PBMCs were obtained. PBMCs were isolated from peripheral blood using a standard Ficoll-Paque protocol. TriZol was used to extract RNA from bulk PBMCs, CD4 and CD8 fractions, and dextramer-positive and dextramer-negative fractions. The sample comes from a study of T cells after yellow fever vaccination (dated by TCRdb to the late 2010s). Turning to the overall study: The SMART-Seq v4 Ultra Low Input RNA kit was used to prepare libraries from fractions with low cell numbers. To follow T-cell clones before and after primary and booster YFV17D yellow fever vaccination, bulk TCR alpha and beta repertoires were sequenced over time. Two healthy male donors, one aged 18 to 30 and one aged 30 to 40 years, were included in the cohort. Blood was drawn at multiple timepoints before and after primary and secondary immunization, with bulk PBMC replicates and cell subsets isolated. Results the study describes overall, beyond this receptor: Because the study included only a couple of donors, the extent to which the findings can be generalized is limited. A small share of clonotypes was detected in both CD4 and CD8 compartments, with the overlap likely arising from convergent recombination. Compared with the primary T-cell response, the secondary T-cell response was faster but weaker, reaching its peak on day 5 rather than on day 15. After the booster, most of the clones that had expanded following primary vaccination were detected again (roughly 97% of CD4 and around 90% of CD8), which suggests that memory was broadly maintained. Because abundant contaminating clonotypes from the bulk population could be contained in FACS-sorted repertoires, computational filtering was required.

Including the terminal cysteine and phenylalanine, the CDR3 comprises 12 residues. Here the CDR3 DNA is all that survives: 36 bases in frame from base 1. The V end loses 5 bases and the J end loses 6 bases, and a stretch of 12 bases separates them. CDR1 and CDR2 were assigned from the germline V gene (reference sequence) as GTSNPN and SVGIG. The TCR originated in a man between 18 and 35 years old who received the YFV17D yellow fever vaccine. The rearrangement joined TRBV30 to TRBJ2-3; the D region possibly corresponds to TRBD2 (5 bases align). The specimen was PBMCs, collected about 49 days after the first yellow fever vaccination. The DNA sequence is as follows: TGTGCCTGGGAACGGGAACTCGATACGCAGTATTTT. Its coded protein is CAWERELDTQYF.